Below are 28 T cell receptor beta chains sequenced from a single sample in a study of Ad26.COV2.S vaccination and SARS-CoV-2 variants. Only in-frame clones appear in the TCRdb table, and some are missing; sequencing was by immunoSEQ multiplex PCR. The sample lists about 350,000 clones, roughly 90% occurring once. Indicated treatment: roughly 20 received Ad26.COV2.S at low or high dose, single or two shots; 5 received placebo; per-sample allocation not given. Sampling happened 63 days after the first vaccine or placebo injection. Material: peripheral blood, obtained in a trial of Ad26.COV2.S vaccine versus placebo. Receptors were obtained from a person between 18 and 65 years old who received the Ad26.COV2.S COVID-19 vaccine or a placebo.

This clone was observed once. This chain uses TRBV9 with TRBJ1-2; 8 nucleotides match TRBD1. Germline V lookup: CDR1 SGDLS, CDR2 YYNGEE. J lost 6 bases, V lost 2 bases, and 6 bases had no gene match. This CDR3 comprises 14 residues. The CDR3 DNA reads TGTGCCAGCAGCGTTGGCAGGGGGCAGAATGGCTACACCTTC. Amino acids: CASSVGRGQNGYTF.

V gene TRBV28 combines with J gene TRBJ1-1, with D possibly TRBD1 on 5 matching bases. Germline V gene lookup returns CDR1 MDHEN and CDR2 SYDVKM. The V end lost 2 bases, the J end lost 6 bases, and 16 bases lay between the germline ends. The CDR3 has 15 amino acids. The CDR3 coding sequence is TGTGCCAGCAGTTTAAGGGCAGGGCTATACGCTGAAGCTTTCTTT. Amino acid sequence: CASSLRAGLYAEAFF.

This sequence joins TRBV19 and TRBJ1-1; possible D gene TRBD1, 6 bases. The V and J ends lost 4 bases and 1 base respectively, with 10 bases between them. The germline gives CDR1 LNHDA, CDR2 SQIVND (reference sequence). The CDR3 is 14 residues long. CDR3 coding DNA: TGTGCCAGTAGTAGGACAGTAGAGAACACTGAAGCTTTCTTT. Its translation: CASSRTVENTEAFF.

The chain is built from TRBV14 and TRBJ2-1, with 10 nucleotides matching TRBD2. Germline CDR1 reads SGHDN; CDR2 reads FVKESK. The V gene end was trimmed by 6 bases and the J gene end by 4 bases; junction bases not matched to a gene: 9. This CDR3 has 16 residues. In nucleotides, the CDR3 is TGTGCCAGCAGACGAAGCGGGGGGGCGGCATACAATGAGCAGTTCTTC. It specifies CASRRSGGAAYNEQFF.

A word on this clone: At the DNA level, this CDR3 is encoded by other sequences in the same sample as well. The gene calls are TRBV18 and TRBJ2-7; D possibly matches TRBD1 or TRBD2 (5 bases each). This CDR3 region has 13 residues. Between the trimmed V and J ends, which lost 1 base and 5 bases, there was a span of 9 bases. Germline CDR1 KGHSH, CDR2 LQKENI. The CDR3 nucleotides are TGTGCCAGCTCACCACGGCAGGGAGACGAGCAGTACTTC. Its translation is CASSPRQGDEQYF.

This rearrangement joins TRBV14 to TRBJ2-1, with D unclear. Trimming stripped 4 bases from V and 10 bases from J, with 26 bases between. The length of the CDR3 is 17 residues. Germline assignment: CDR1 SGHDN and CDR2 FVKESK. CDR3 in amino acids: CASSPIGETFAQVEQFF. The DNA for the CDR3 is TGTGCCAGCAGCCCCATCGGAGAGACTTTTGCCCAAGTGGAGCAGTTCTTC. The complete variable domain, with remaining parts taken from reference TRBV14 and TRBJ2-1, reads EAGVTQFPSHSVIEKGQTVTLRCDPISGHDNLYWYRRVMGKEIKFLLHFVKESKQDESGMPNNRFLAERTGGTYSTLKVQPAELEDSGVYFCASSPIGETFAQVEQFFGPGTRLTVL.

A few counts support this clone. The CDR3 DNA is TGTGCCAGCAGTTACAGGCTAGCGGGAGGGGGTGAGCAGTTCTTC. Translation: CASSYRLAGGGEQFF. The chain combines TRBV6-5 with TRBJ2-1, with 12 bases matching TRBD2. Trimming cost V 2 bases and J 9 bases; bases outside gene matches: 5. This CDR3 contains 15 residues. Germline CDR1 is MNHEY and CDR2 is SVGAGI.

The V gene is TRBV9, the J gene TRBJ2-7; tentative D call: TRBD2 (6 bases). This CDR3 region has 16 residues. Germline values: CDR1 SGDLS, CDR2 YYNGEE. V was cut by 0 bases and J by 3 bases, with 16 bases left in between. Here the CDR3 DNA reads TGTGCCAGCAGCGTAGATCCGGCGGGAAAACGCTACGAGCAGTACTTC. Protein sequence: CASSVDPAGKRYEQYF.

The chain joins TRBV28 to TRBJ1-5, with D possibly TRBD1 on 6 matching bases. The ends were cut back, 2 bases at V and 4 bases at J, with 12 bases in the middle. This CDR3 is built from 15 residues. Germline values: CDR1 MDHEN, CDR2 SYDVKM. The CDR3 reads CASSLPGQVNQPQHF. The CDR3 nucleotides read TGTGCCAGCAGTTTACCGGGACAAGTAAATCAGCCCCAGCATTTT.

The chain joins TRBV14 to TRBJ1-2, with D unresolved. V shed 0 bases and J shed 4 bases, with 12 bases lying between them. Germline V CDR1 and CDR2: SGHDN, FVKESK. The CDR3 loop spans 15 amino acids. Here the CDR3 DNA reads TGTGCCAGCAGCCAAGATCGAGGAGGGAGCTATGGCTACACCTTC. Translated, it gives CASSQDRGGSYGYTF.

This clone was seen just once. This chain links TRBV14 with TRBJ2-1; D may correspond to TRBD1 or TRBD2 (5 bases each). The CDR3 has 13 residues. V lost 3 bases, J lost 12 bases, and 15 bases lay in between. Germline V gene data show CDR1 as SGHDN and CDR2 as FVKESK. CDR3 protein: CASSQNSGTVQFF. For the CDR3, the DNA is TGTGCCAGCAGCCAGAATTCCGGGACGGTGCAGTTCTTC.

This clone was recorded once. The rearrangement uses TRBV28 and TRBJ1-5; D is perhaps TRBD1 (5 bases). The CDR3 runs 18 residues. The V end lost 5 bases, the J end lost 6 bases, and 26 bases lay between the germline ends. Germline-derived CDR1 and CDR2 are MDHEN and SYDVKM. CDR3 sequence (DNA): TGTGCCAGCAGTGCCCGACCTTCAGGGTATGACCAGTCTCAGCCCCAGCATTTT. As protein: CASSARPSGYDQSQPQHF.

This chain uses TRBV2 with TRBJ1-5; D is unresolved. Germline values: CDR1 SNHLY, CDR2 FYNNEI. The CDR3 runs 14 residues. With 3 bases removed from V and 4 bases from J, the gap between germline ends came to 10 bases. The CDR3 region has the DNA TGTGCCAGCAGTGATTTATTTCATAATCAGCCCCAGCATTTT. Amino acid sequence: CASSDLFHNQPQHF.

V and J are TRBV9 and TRBJ2-3; D call uncertain. CDR1 and CDR2 from the germline V gene are SGDLS and YYNGEE. V was shortened by 3 bases and J by 2 bases, with 10 bases between the two germline ends. This CDR3 is built from 14 residues. The CDR3, as DNA: TGTGCCAGCAGCGGGTCAGGTTTCACAGATACGCAGTATTTT. It encodes CASSGSGFTDTQYF.

The sample holds one count of this clone. The J gene is TRBJ1-6, the V gene TRBV28, with a possible D match to TRBD1 (6 bases). CDR1 and CDR2 (germline): MDHEN, SYDVKM. There are 17 residues in the CDR3. V gave up 6 bases and J gave up 2 bases, with 17 bases separating them. The CDR3 coding sequence is TGTGCCAGCAGACCCTCAGGACAGCCGGCCTATAATTCACCCCTCCACTTT. Translation gives CASRPSGQPAYNSPLHF.

This clone was counted between two and nine times. For the CDR3, the DNA is TGTGCCACCAAGCCCGGCGGGGGCAACCAAGAGACCCAGTACTTC. Its protein product is CATKPGGGNQETQYF. This rearrangement joins TRBV19 to TRBJ2-5; D is possibly TRBD2 (7 bases). CDR1 LNHDA and CDR2 SQIVND come from the germline V gene (reference sequence). Trimming took off 10 bases at V and 0 bases at J, with 18 bases between the two ends. The CDR3 spans 15 residues.

The V call is TRBV6-5, the J call TRBJ2-3, with D hard to call. This CDR3 contains 15 residues. Trimming stripped 2 bases from V and 6 bases from J, with 15 bases between. CDR1 is MNHEY and CDR2 is SVGAGI in the germline V gene. The chain's CDR3 is CASSYRPLPLDTQYF. The CDR3 DNA is TGTGCCAGCAGTTACCGACCCCTCCCATTGGATACGCAGTATTTT.

The J gene is TRBJ1-2, the V gene TRBV10-3, with D possibly TRBD1 on 5 matching bases. Germline assignment: CDR1 ENHRY and CDR2 SYGVKD. V lost 4 bases and J 10 bases, leaving 19 bases between the germline ends. This CDR3 has 14 residues. The chain's CDR3 is CAISGLAGQKDYTF. The CDR3 nucleotides read TGTGCCATCAGTGGGCTGGCAGGGCAAAAGGACTACACCTTC.

This chain links TRBV11-2 with TRBJ2-7; D is possibly TRBD1 (6 bases). The CDR3 spans 15 residues. Trimming stripped 2 bases from V and 3 bases from J, with 14 bases between. CDR1 and CDR2 from the germline V gene are SGHAT and FQNNGV. In DNA form, the CDR3 reads TGTGCCAGCAGCTTAAACCGGGACACGATCTACGAGCAGTACTTC. Its translation: CASSLNRDTIYEQYF. Together with reference TRBV11-2 and TRBJ2-7, the CDR3 gives the full variable domain: EAGVAQSPRYKIIEKRQSVAFWCNPISGHATLYWYQQILGQGPKLLIQFQNNGVVDDSQLPKDRFSAERLKGVDSTLKIQPAKLEDSAVYLCASSLNRDTIYEQYFGPGTRLTVT.

The rearrangement uses TRBV3-1 (or the pseudogene TRBV3-2) and TRBJ2-4; D ambiguous. Looked up from germline, CDR1 is LGHDT and CDR2 is YNNKEL (reference sequence). With 0 bases removed from V and 0 bases from J, the gap between germline ends came to 15 bases. CDR3 size: 18 residues. The CDR3 region is CASSQEPGPNLAKNIQYF. CDR3 DNA sequence: TGTGCCAGCAGCCAAGAGCCCGGGCCGAACTTAGCCAAAAACATTCAGTACTTC.

The rearrangement links TRBV19 to TRBJ2-4; D uncertain. The CDR3 covers 14 residues. The germline V gene encodes CDR1 LNHDA and CDR2 SQIVND (reference sequence). The V and J ends lost 5 bases and 7 bases respectively, with 15 bases between them. CDR3 coding DNA: TGTGCCAGTAGTCCCTGGGGTCAATTGAACATTCAGTACTTC. Translated: CASSPWGQLNIQYF.

The V and J genes are TRBV7-3 and TRBJ2-6; D not certain. Germline CDR1 SGHTA, CDR2 FQGTGA. Trimming removed 4 bases from V and 0 bases from J, with 7 bases in between. The length of the CDR3 is 15 residues. CDR3 sequence (DNA): TGTGCCAGCAGCTCCCGTAGCTCTGGGGCCAACGTCCTGACTTTC. As protein: CASSSRSSGANVLTF.

This clone was found once. The chain links TRBV5-1 to TRBJ2-1; the D gene could be TRBD1 or TRBD2 (5 bases each). CDR1 is SGHRS and CDR2 is YFSETQ in the germline V gene. This CDR3 comprises 14 residues. Deletions cut 4 bases from V and 8 bases from J, with 16 bases between. In nucleotides, the CDR3 is TGCGCCAGCAGCGGGGGTCTGGGTTGGGATGAGCAGTTCTTC. It yields the protein CASSGGLGWDEQFF.

In its sample, this clone was seen once. The rearrangement uses TRBV5-1 and TRBJ2-7; perhaps TRBD1 as D (6 bases). Germline V lookup: CDR1 SGHRS, CDR2 YFSETQ. This CDR3 spans 15 amino acids. V gave up 3 bases and J gave up 0 bases, with 13 bases separating them. CDR3 region: CASSWGRGSSYEQYF. The CDR3 DNA reads TGCGCCAGCAGCTGGGGCAGGGGCAGCTCCTACGAGCAGTACTTC.

V gene TRBV5-1 combines with J gene TRBJ1-1, with a possible D match to TRBD1 (5 bases). The germline V gene has CDR1 SGHRS and CDR2 YFSETQ. V dropped 2 bases and J dropped 0 bases, with 14 bases sitting between them. This CDR3 is 16 amino acids long. The CDR3 DNA sequence: TGCGCCAGCAGCTTCCGGGACCCCCATATGAACACTGAAGCTTTCTTT. Translating it yields CASSFRDPHMNTEAFF.

The chain recombines TRBV9 with TRBJ1-3; a weak D match, TRBD1 (5 bases). Trimming pared 0 bases from V and 5 bases from J, leaving 12 bases between. Looked up from germline, CDR1 is SGDLS and CDR2 is YYNGEE. CDR3 length: 15 residues. This CDR3 is CASSVAREGRNTIYF. CDR3 sequence (DNA): TGTGCCAGCAGCGTAGCGAGGGAGGGGAGAAACACCATATATTTT.

The J gene is TRBJ2-3, the V gene TRBV7-9; no reliable D call. CDR3 length: 12 residues. Germline V CDR1 and CDR2: SEHNR, FQNEAQ (reference sequence). Trimming cost V 2 bases and J 5 bases, with 5 bases left between them. Here the CDR3 DNA reads TGTGCCAGCAGCTTACTAGGAGATACGCAGTATTTT. Translating gives CASSLLGDTQYF.

This sequence joins TRBV27 and TRBJ2-7; TRBD2 might be the D (6 bases). The CDR3 runs to 15 residues. V lost 1 base and J 1 base, leaving 11 bases between the germline ends. The V gene's germline CDR1 is MNHEY and CDR2 SMNVEV (reference sequence). As DNA, the CDR3 is TGTGCCAGCAGTTTATACCCCGGGGGTTCCTACGAGCAGTACTTC. This codes for CASSLYPGGSYEQYF.